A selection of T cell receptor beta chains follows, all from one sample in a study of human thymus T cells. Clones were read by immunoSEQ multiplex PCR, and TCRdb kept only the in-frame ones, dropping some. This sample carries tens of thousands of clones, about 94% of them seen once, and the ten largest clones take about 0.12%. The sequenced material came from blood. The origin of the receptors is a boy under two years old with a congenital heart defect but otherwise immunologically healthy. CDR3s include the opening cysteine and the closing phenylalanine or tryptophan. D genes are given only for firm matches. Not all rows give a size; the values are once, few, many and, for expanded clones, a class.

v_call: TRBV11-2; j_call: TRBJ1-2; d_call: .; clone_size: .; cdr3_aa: CASSPGAVRYQSYGYTF; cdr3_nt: TGTGCCAGCAGCCCTGGGGCAGTCCGGTATCAAAGCTATGGCTACACCTTC
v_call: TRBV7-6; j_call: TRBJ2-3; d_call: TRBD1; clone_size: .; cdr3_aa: CASSSTGASTDTQYF; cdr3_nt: TGTGCCAGCAGCTCGACAGGGGCTAGCACAGATACGCAGTATTTT
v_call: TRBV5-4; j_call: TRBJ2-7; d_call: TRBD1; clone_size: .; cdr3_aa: CASSSGTGYEQYF; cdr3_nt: TGTGCCAGCAGCTCCGGGACAGGGTACGAGCAGTACTTC
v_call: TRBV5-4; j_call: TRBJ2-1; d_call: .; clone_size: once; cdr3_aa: CASSWRDYNEQFF; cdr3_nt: TGTGCCAGCAGCTGGAGGGACTACAATGAGCAGTTCTTC
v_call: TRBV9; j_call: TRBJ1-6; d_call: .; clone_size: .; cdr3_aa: CASSVGQRSYNSPLHF; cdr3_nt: TGTGCCAGCAGCGTTGGCCAGAGGTCCTATAATTCACCCCTCCACTTT
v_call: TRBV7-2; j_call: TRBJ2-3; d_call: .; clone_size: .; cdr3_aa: CASSLAFTDTQYF; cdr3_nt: TGTGCCAGCAGCCTGGCTTTCACAGATACGCAGTATTTT
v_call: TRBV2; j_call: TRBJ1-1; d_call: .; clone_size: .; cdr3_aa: CASSDGPRMNTEAFF; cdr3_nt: TGTGCCAGCAGTGATGGCCCACGGATGAACACTGAAGCTTTCTTT
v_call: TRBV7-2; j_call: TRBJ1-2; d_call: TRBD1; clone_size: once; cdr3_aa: CASRPTQGRANYGYTF; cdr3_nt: TGTGCCAGCAGACCCACACAGGGGCGCGCTAACTATGGCTACACCTTC
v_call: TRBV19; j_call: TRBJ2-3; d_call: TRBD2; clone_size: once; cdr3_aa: CASRVTSGVSTDTQYF; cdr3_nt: TGTGCCAGTAGGGTTACTAGCGGGGTCAGCACAGATACGCAGTATTTT
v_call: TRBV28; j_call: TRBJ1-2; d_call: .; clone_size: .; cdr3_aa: CASSLDRSVGYTF; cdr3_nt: TGTGCCAGCAGTTTGGACCGTTCGGTTGGCTACACCTTC
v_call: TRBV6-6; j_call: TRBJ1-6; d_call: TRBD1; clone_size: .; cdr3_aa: CASSRYRGSPLHF; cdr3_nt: TGTGCCAGCAGCCGATACAGGGGTTCACCCCTCCACTTT
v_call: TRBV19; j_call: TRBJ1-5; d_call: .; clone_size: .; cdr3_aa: CASSIREGGNQPQHF; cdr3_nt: TGTGCCAGTAGTATTCGGGAGGGCGGCAATCAGCCCCAGCATTTT
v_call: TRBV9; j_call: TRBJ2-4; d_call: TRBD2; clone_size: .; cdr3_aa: CASSVAPSGANIQYF; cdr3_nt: TGTGCCAGCAGCGTAGCTCCTAGCGGGGCGAACATTCAGTACTTC
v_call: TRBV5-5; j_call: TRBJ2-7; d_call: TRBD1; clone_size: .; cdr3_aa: CASSLRDRGAEQYF; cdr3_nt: TGTGCCAGCAGCTTGCGGGACAGGGGAGCCGAGCAGTACTTC
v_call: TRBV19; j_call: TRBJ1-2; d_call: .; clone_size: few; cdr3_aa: CASSRDNNYGYTF; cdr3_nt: TGTGCCAGTAGTAGGGACAATAACTATGGCTACACCTTC
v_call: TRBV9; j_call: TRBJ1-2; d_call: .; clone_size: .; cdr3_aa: CASSVGGAPYGYTF; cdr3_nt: TGTGCCAGCAGCGTAGGGGGGGCCCCCTATGGCTACACCTTC
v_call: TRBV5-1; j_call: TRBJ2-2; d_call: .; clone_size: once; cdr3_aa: CASSLVGVDTGELFF; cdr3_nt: TGCGCCAGCAGCTTGGTTGGGGTGGACACCGGGGAGCTGTTTTTT
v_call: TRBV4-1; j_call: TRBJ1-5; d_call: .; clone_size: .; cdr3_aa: CASSPALYQPQHF; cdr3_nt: TGCGCCAGCAGCCCAGCCCTATATCAGCCCCAGCATTTT
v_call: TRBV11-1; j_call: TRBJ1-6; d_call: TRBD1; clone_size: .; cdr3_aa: CASSFSGQGASPLHF; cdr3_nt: TGTGCCAGCAGCTTTAGCGGACAGGGGGCTTCACCCCTCCACTTT
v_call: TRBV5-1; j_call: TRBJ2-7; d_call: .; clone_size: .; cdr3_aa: CASSPTGGIESYEQYF; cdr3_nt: TGCGCCAGCAGCCCGACTGGGGGGATAGAATCCTACGAGCAGTACTTC
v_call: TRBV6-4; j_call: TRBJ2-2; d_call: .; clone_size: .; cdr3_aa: CASSDGYTGELFF; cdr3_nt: TGTGCCAGCAGCGACGGGTACACCGGGGAGCTGTTTTTT
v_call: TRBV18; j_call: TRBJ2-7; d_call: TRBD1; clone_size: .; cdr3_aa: CASSPLGGQGSYEQYF; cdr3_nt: TGTGCCAGCTCACCACTTGGGGGACAGGGCTCCTACGAGCAGTACTTC
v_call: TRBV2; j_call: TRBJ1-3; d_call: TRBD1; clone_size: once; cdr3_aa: CASSRQGRNTIYF; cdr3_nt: TGTGCCAGCAGCCGACAGGGGAGAAACACCATATATTTT
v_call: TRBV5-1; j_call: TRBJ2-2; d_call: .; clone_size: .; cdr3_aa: CASSLGRGPGELFF; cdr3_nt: TGCGCCAGCAGCTTGGGACGGGGCCCCGGGGAGCTGTTTTTT
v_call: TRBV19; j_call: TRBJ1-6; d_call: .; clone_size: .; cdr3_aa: CASSIAGLDSPLHF; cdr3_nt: TGTGCCAGTAGTATAGCGGGGTTGGATTCACCCCTCCACTTT
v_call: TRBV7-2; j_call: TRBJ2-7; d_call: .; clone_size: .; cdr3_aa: CASSPRGSGSYEQYF; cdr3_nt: TGTGCCAGCAGCCCCCGGGGGAGCGGGTCCTACGAGCAGTACTTC
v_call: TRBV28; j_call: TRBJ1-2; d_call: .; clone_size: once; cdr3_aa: CASSSLGRNYGYTF; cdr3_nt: TGTGCCAGCAGCTCCCTGGGGAGGAACTATGGCTACACCTTC
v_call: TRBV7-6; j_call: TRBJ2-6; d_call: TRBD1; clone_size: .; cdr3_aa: CASSLAPGQGAGGANVLTF; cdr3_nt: TGTGCCAGCAGCTTAGCGCCCGGACAGGGGGCGGGTGGGGCCAACGTCCTGACTTTC
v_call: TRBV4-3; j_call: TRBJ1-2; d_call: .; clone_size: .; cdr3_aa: CASSHAGTLGNYGYTF; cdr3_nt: TGCGCCAGCAGCCACGCCGGGACTTTGGGGAACTATGGCTACACCTTC
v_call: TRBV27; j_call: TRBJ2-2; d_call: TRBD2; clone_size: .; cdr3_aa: CASSLGLANTGELFF; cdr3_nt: TGTGCCAGCAGTTTAGGACTAGCGAACACCGGGGAGCTGTTTTTT
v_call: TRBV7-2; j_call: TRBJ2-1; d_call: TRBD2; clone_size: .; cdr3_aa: CASSRMGRGNYNEQFF; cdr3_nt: TGTGCCAGCAGCCGAATGGGGCGGGGGAACTACAATGAGCAGTTCTTC
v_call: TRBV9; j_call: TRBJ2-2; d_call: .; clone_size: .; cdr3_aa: CASSIASVENTGELFF; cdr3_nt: TGTGCCAGCAGCATCGCTAGCGTAGAGAACACCGGGGAGCTGTTTTTT
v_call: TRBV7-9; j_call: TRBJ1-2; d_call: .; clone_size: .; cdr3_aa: CASSLAEGLYGYTF; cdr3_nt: TGTGCCAGCAGCTTAGCAGAGGGGCTCTATGGCTACACCTTC
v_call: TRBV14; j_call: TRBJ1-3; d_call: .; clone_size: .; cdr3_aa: CASSQGRGGGNTIYF; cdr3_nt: TGTGCCAGCAGCCAAGGCAGGGGAGGAGGAAACACCATATATTTT
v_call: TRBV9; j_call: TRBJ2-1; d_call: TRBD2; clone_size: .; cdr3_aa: CASSVAGAGGRNEQFF; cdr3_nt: TGTGCCAGCAGCGTAGCTGGAGCGGGGGGCCGCAATGAGCAGTTCTTC
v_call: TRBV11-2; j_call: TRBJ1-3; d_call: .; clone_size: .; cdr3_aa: CASSPQGSGNTIYF; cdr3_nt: TGTGCCAGCAGCCCTCAGGGCTCTGGAAACACCATATATTTT
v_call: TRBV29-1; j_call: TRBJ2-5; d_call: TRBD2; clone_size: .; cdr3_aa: CSVDLLAGGYF; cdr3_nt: TGCAGCGTTGACCTCTTAGCGGGGGGGTACTTC
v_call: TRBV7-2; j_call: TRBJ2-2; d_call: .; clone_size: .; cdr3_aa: CASRVSQRSNTGELFF; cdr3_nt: TGTGCCAGCAGGGTATCTCAACGGTCGAACACCGGGGAGCTGTTTTTT
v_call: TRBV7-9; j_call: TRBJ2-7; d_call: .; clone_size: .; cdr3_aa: CASSSTYEQYF; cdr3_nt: TGTGCCAGCAGCTCGACGTACGAGCAGTACTTC
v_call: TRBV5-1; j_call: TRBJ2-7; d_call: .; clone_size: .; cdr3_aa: CASSPTRSSSYEQYF; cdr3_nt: TGCGCCAGCAGCCCCACCAGGTCTAGCTCCTACGAGCAGTACTTC
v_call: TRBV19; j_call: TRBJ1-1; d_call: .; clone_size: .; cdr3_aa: CASSFGRGTEAFF; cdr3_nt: TGTGCCAGTAGTTTCGGACGGGGCACTGAAGCTTTCTTT
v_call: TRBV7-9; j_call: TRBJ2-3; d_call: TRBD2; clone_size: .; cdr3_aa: CASSSAGGRWGTDTQYF; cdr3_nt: TGTGCCAGCAGCTCAGCGGGGGGCAGGTGGGGCACAGATACGCAGTATTTT
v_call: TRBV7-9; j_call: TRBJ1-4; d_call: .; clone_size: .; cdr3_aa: CASSLQGNEKLFF; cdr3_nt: TGTGCCAGCAGCTTACAGGGAAATGAAAAACTGTTTTTT
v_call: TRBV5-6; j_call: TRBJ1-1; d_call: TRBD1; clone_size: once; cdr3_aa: CASSFRRGRWAFF; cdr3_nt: TGTGCCAGCAGCTTTCGCAGGGGGCGCTGGGCTTTCTTT
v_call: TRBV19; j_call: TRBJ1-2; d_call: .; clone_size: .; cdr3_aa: CASRHNYGYTF; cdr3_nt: TGTGCCAGTAGACATAACTATGGCTACACCTTC
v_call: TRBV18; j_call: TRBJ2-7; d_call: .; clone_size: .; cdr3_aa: CASSPRRLYEQYF; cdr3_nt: TGTGCCAGCTCACCACGGCGCCTCTACGAGCAGTACTTC
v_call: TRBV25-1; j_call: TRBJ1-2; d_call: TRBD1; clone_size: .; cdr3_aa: CASRQGNYGYTF; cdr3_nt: TGTGCCAGCAGACAGGGGAACTATGGCTACACCTTC
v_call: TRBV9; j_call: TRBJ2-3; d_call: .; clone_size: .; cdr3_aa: CASSVGGTDTQYF; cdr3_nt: TGTGCCAGCAGCGTAGGGGGCACAGATACGCAGTATTTT
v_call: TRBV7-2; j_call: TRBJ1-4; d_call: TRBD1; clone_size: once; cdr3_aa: CASSRDRSATNEKLFF; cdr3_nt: TGTGCCAGCAGCCGGGACAGATCTGCAACTAATGAAAAACTGTTTTTT
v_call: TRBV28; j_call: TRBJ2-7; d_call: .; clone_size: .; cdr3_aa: CASSLQSYEQYF; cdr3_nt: TGTGCCAGCAGTTTACAATCCTACGAGCAGTACTTC
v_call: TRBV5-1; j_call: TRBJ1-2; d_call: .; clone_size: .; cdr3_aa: CASSLVQGIYGYTF; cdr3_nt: TGCGCCAGCAGCTTGGTACAGGGAATCTATGGCTACACCTTC
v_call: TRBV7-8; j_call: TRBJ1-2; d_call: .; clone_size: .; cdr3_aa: CASSFRGSYGYTF; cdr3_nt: TGTGCCAGCAGCTTCCGGGGAAGCTATGGCTACACCTTC
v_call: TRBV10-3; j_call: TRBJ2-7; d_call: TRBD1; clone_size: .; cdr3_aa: CAISGTGESSYEQYF; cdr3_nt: TGTGCCATCAGTGGGACAGGCGAAAGCTCCTACGAGCAGTACTTC
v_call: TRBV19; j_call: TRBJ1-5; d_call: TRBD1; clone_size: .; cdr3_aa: CASRTGGDQPQHF; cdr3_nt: TGTGCCAGTAGGACAGGGGGCGATCAGCCCCAGCATTTT
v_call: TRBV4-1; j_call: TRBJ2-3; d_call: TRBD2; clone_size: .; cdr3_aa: CASSQRTSGGTDTQYF; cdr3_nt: TGCGCCAGCAGCCAAAGGACTAGCGGGGGCACAGATACGCAGTATTTT
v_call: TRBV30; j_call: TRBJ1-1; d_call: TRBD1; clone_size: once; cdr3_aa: CAWSLDRDTEAFF; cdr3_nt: TGTGCCTGGAGTCTAGACAGGGACACTGAAGCTTTCTTT
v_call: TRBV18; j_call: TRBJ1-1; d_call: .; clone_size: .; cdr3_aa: CASSLGTGWVTEAFF; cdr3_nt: TGTGCCAGCTCACTGGGTACAGGGTGGGTCACTGAAGCTTTCTTT
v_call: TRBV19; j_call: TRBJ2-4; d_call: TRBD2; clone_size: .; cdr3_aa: CASSIPGLAGGRLAKNIQYF; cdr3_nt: TGTGCCAGTAGTATCCCGGGACTAGCGGGGGGACGACTAGCCAAAAACATTCAGTACTTC